This T cell receptor (beta chain) is from a study of blood T cell repertoires in COVID-19. Study summary: There were acute and convalescent COVID-19 samples, and they came from the United States, Italy and Spain. PBMCs, B-cell-depleted T cells, or T cells provided the cDNA or gDNA that made up the material.

Per the original methods: Reference gene primer amplification yielded estimated nucleated cell counts. Profiling relied on immunoSEQ multiplex PCR, and the TCRdb table lists in-frame clones only, not all of them. V and J calls and clone size follow that table, whereas D and trimming were derived from the DNA. Here the sample spans around 30,000 clones, around 89% being singletons. CDR3 length: 13 amino acids. In germline, CDR1 is SNHLY, CDR2 FYNNEI. Trimming stripped 3 bases from V and 9 bases from J, with 13 bases between. The rearrangement links TRBV2 to TRBJ2-3; D may be TRBD2 (5 bases). The sample taken for sequencing was peripheral blood. The receptor was derived from a woman aged 40 to 50 with active or convalescent COVID-19. Here the CDR3 reads CASSDSAGITQYF. In nucleotides, the CDR3 is TGTGCCAGCAGTGATTCGGCCGGGATCACGCAGTATTTT.